This entry features one T cell receptor beta chain sequence. Trimming took 1 base from V and 2 from J; bases not matched to a gene: 7. The germline CDR1 and CDR2 sequences are LGHDT and YNNKEL (reference sequence). The CDR3 totals 16 residues. The entry originates in a study of blood T cell repertoires in COVID-19. Clones were read by immunoSEQ multiplex PCR, and TCRdb kept only the in-frame ones, dropping some. The sample contains roughly 76,000 clones, around 87% of which appear only once. The chain employs TRBV3-1 (or the pseudogene TRBV3-2) and TRBJ2-5, with 7 bases that match TRBD1. The sample taken for sequencing was peripheral blood. The receptor comes from a woman of 80 years or more with active or convalescent COVID-19. The DNA of the CDR3 is TGTGCCAGCAGCCAAGCGGTAGCAGGGGGACAAGAGACCCAGTACTTC. Amino acids: CASSQAVAGGQETQYF.